These 9 T cell receptor beta chains originate from one sample sequenced in a study of T-cell memory formation after mild COVID-19. TCRdb itself ran the 5' RACE reads through MiXCR, one entry per CDR3 protein. The data hold around 130,000 distinct CDR3 sequences, with about 14% observed a single time. Sequences were obtained from PBMCs or a T cell subset sorted from them (not recorded which). The receptors come from an adult woman who had mild COVID-19 (a few samples of this study predate the infection). Cell type and time point are not known.

This clonotype was found a few times. J is TRBJ2-1 and V is TRBV7-8, with D perhaps matching TRBD2 (6 bases). The CDR3 extends over 19 amino acids. Deletions cut 0 bases from V and 7 bases from J, with 25 bases between. Per germline, CDR1 SGHVS and CDR2 FQNEAQ. CDR3 protein: CASSLAGIGRDPTGNEQFF. The CDR3 DNA reads as TGTGCCAGCAGCTTAGCGGGTATCGGGAGAGACCCTACGGGGAATGAGCAGTTCTTC.

This sequence joins TRBV7-9 and TRBJ1-5; TRBD1 might be the D (6 bases). Trimming pared 3 bases from V and 3 bases from J, leaving 18 bases between. Germline loops: CDR1 SEHNR, CDR2 FQNEAQ (reference sequence). The CDR3 extends over 17 amino acids. The CDR3 loop reads CASSFSPRQGHNQPQHF. The CDR3 DNA reads as TGTGCCAGCAGCTTTTCGCCGCGGCAGGGACACAATCAGCCCCAGCATTTT. Variable domain in full (rest from reference TRBV7-9 and TRBJ1-5): DTGVSQNPRHKITKRGQNVTFRCDPISEHNRLYWYRQTLGQGPEFLTYFQNEAQLEKSRLLSDRFSAERPKGSFSTLEIQRTEQGDSAMYLCASSFSPRQGHNQPQHFGDGTRLSIL.

A few counts support this clonotype. The chain couples TRBV7-6 to TRBJ2-2; no definite D call. In germline, CDR1 is SGHVS, CDR2 FNYEAQ. The CDR3 extends over 17 amino acids. V gave up 5 bases and J gave up 1 base, with 17 bases separating them. The CDR3 reads CASSPVLDTQNTGELFF. The CDR3 DNA is TGTGCCAGCAGCCCCGTTCTCGACACCCAGAACACCGGGGAGCTGTTTTTT.

This clonotype was detected only a few times. The chain joins TRBV9 to TRBJ1-4; 9 nucleotides align to TRBD1. The germline V gene has CDR1 SGDLS and CDR2 YYNGEE. Germline trimming cut 2 bases from V and 7 bases from J; bases unmatched to any gene: 6. There are 15 residues in the CDR3. In DNA form, the CDR3 reads TGTGCCAGCAGCGTCACAGGGGGCTTATCTGAAAAACTGTTTTTT. Translating gives CASSVTGGLSEKLFF.

The chain combines TRBV29-1 with TRBJ1-2; D remains unclear. The CDR3 contains 12 residues. Germline CDR1 and CDR2: SQVTM and ANQGSEA. CDR3 bases: TGCAGTGTATGGTTCGGTGGCTATGGCTACACCTTC. Translating gives CSVWFGGYGYTF.

This chain uses TRBV9 with TRBJ2-1; 7 nucleotides align to TRBD2. Germline CDR1 and CDR2: SGDLS and YYNGEE. The CDR3 contains 20 residues. Trimming took 4 bases from V and 8 from J; bases not matched to a gene: 27. The CDR3 here is CASSSRPTIPTDGRWDEQFF. Written as DNA, the CDR3 is TGTGCCAGCAGCTCCCGACCCACTATCCCTACTGACGGGAGGTGGGATGAGCAGTTCTTC.

The chain links TRBV27 to TRBJ2-5, with 8 bases matching TRBD2. CDR1 and CDR2 (germline): MNHEY, SMNVEV (reference sequence). CDR3 length equals 14 residues. Losses at the gene ends were 5 bases for V and 5 bases for J; bases not matched to a gene: 7. The chain's CDR3 is CASSERGLGETQYF. CDR3 in DNA: TGTGCCAGCAGTGAGCGGGGGCTTGGGGAGACCCAGTACTTC.

The chain has TRBV7-9 and TRBJ2-3; 12 nucleotides align to TRBD2. This CDR3 is 15 amino acids long. V lost 5 bases to trimming and J lost 7 bases; unmatched junction nucleotides: 7. Germline CDR1 is SEHNR and CDR2 is FQNEAQ (reference sequence). CDR3 sequence reads: CASSNLAGGPNTQYF. The CDR3 nucleotides are TGTGCCAGCAGCAACCTAGCGGGGGGGCCGAATACGCAGTATTTT.

This clonotype occurred many times. The chain uses TRBV20-1 and TRBJ2-7, with 7 positions matching TRBD2. Per the germline V gene, CDR1 is DFQATT and CDR2 is SNEGSKA (reference sequence). With V trimmed by 3 bases and J by 3 bases, 11 bases remained unmatched. The CDR3 has 15 residues. Written as DNA, the CDR3 is TGCAGTGCTAGCATTTTAAGCGGGATAAACTACGAGCAGTACTTC. It encodes CSASILSGINYEQYF.